A single sample is the source of the 23 T cell receptor beta chains below, sequenced in a study of blood T cell repertoires in COVID-19. TCRdb's table, derived via immunoSEQ multiplex PCR, lists solely in-frame clones and lacks some. Among tens of thousands of clones listed, approximately 90% were seen once. Sequencing was done on a sample of peripheral blood. The source of these receptors is a human donor in a cohort sampled during active COVID-19.

This sequence joins TRBV10-3 and TRBJ2-1, with 9 bases lining up with TRBD2. V shed 2 bases, J shed 4 bases, and the junction held 12 bases outside the gene matches. CDR1 ENHRY and CDR2 SYGVKD come from the germline V gene. CDR3 length: 18 residues. The CDR3 nucleotides read TGTGCCATCAGTGAGATGGAGGCTAGCGGGATTCAGTACAATGAGCAGTTCTTC. As protein: CAISEMEASGIQYNEQFF.

The CDR3, as DNA: TGTGCCAGCAGTTCCCAACAGGGGGCAGGTGAAAAACTGTTTTTT. This encodes CASSSQQGAGEKLFF. The chain employs TRBV28 and TRBJ1-4; TRBD1 agrees at 9 bases. This CDR3 has 15 amino acids. Germline CDR1 MDHEN, CDR2 SYDVKM. V lost 4 bases, J lost 7 bases, and 7 bases stayed unmatched.

This chain links TRBV5-1 with TRBJ2-7, with a possible D match to TRBD1 (6 bases). V was trimmed by 2 bases and J by 3 bases, leaving 6 bases between them. CDR1 SGHRS and CDR2 YFSETQ come from the germline V gene. The CDR3 sequence is 12 residues long. CDR3 region: CASSLQGYEQYF. The CDR3 DNA reads as TGCGCCAGCAGCTTACAGGGCTACGAGCAGTACTTC.

The J gene is TRBJ2-7, the V gene TRBV18, with a weak D call TRBD1 (5 bases). With 6 bases removed from V and 3 bases from J, the gap between germline ends came to 9 bases. There are 12 residues in the CDR3. Germline-derived CDR1 and CDR2 are KGHSH and LQKENI. This CDR3 reads CASSSQGYEQYF. The CDR3 region has the DNA TGTGCCAGCTCCTCCCAGGGCTACGAGCAGTACTTC.

Note on this clone: A junction end diverges from the germline sequence, so it may reflect a read error. The rearrangement joins TRBV29-1 to TRBJ1-1; no reliable D call. CDR1 is SQVTM and CDR2 is ANQGSEA in the germline V gene. CDR3 length: 13 residues. CDR3 loop: CSVEELSNTEAFF. The CDR3 DNA is TGCAGCGTAGAAGAGTTATCGAACACTGAAGCTTTCTTT.

The chain recombines TRBV2 with TRBJ2-7, with a possible D match to TRBD1 (5 bases). Germline V lookup: CDR1 SNHLY, CDR2 FYNNEI. Trimming shortened V by 7 bases and J by 12 bases, and 25 bases separated the two germline ends. The CDR3 sequence is 14 residues long. The CDR3, as DNA: TGTGCCAGCAATCCAGTAGGTGCGGACACACCCCTGTACTTC. It specifies CASNPVGADTPLYF. The variable domain in full, with the rest retrieved from reference TRBV2 and TRBJ2-7, is EPEVTQTPSHQVTQMGQEVILRCVPISNHLYFYWYRQILGQKVEFLVSFYNNEISEKSEIFDDQFSVERPDGSNFTLKIRSTKLEDSAMYFCASNPVGADTPLYFGPGTRLTVT.

This clone was found once. V usage is TRBV6-1 and J usage is TRBJ2-3; 10 bases fit TRBD2. This CDR3 comprises 18 residues. Trimming took 2 bases from V and 0 from J; bases not matched to a gene: 8. Germline assignment: CDR1 MNHNS and CDR2 SASEGT. For the CDR3, the DNA is TGTGCCAGCAGTGAACGAAGCGGGGGGGGATCTAGCACAGATACGCAGTATTTT. This gives the protein CASSERSGGGSSTDTQYF.

The genes are TRBV7-3 and TRBJ1-1, with 10 bases aligning to TRBD1. Trimming removed 4 bases from V and 3 bases from J; junction bases left unmatched: 2. CDR3 length: 14 amino acids. The germline CDR1 and CDR2 sequences are SGHTA and FQGTGA. The chain's CDR3 is CASSWTGGDTEAFF. DNA for the CDR3: TGTGCCAGCAGCTGGACAGGGGGAGACACTGAAGCTTTCTTT.

This chain connects TRBV10-3 to TRBJ1-1; perhaps TRBD1 as D (5 bases). The CDR3 consists of 14 residues. Germline-derived CDR1 and CDR2 are ENHRY and SYGVKD. Deletions cut 4 bases from V and 5 bases from J, with 14 bases between. CDR3 residues: CAISAQGPGTEAFF. CDR3 DNA sequence: TGTGCCATCAGTGCCCAGGGTCCCGGGACTGAAGCTTTCTTT.

The rearrangement links TRBV9 to TRBJ1-2; D remains unclear. This CDR3 has 12 amino acids. Germline CDR1 reads SGDLS; CDR2 reads YYNGEE. Trimming took off 3 bases at V and 7 bases at J, with 10 bases between the two ends. CDR3 nucleotides: TGTGCCAGCAGCGGCGTCTTGAGTGGCTACACCTTC. Its translation: CASSGVLSGYTF.

J is TRBJ1-2 and V is TRBV19; TRBD1 agrees at 8 bases. This CDR3 spans 15 amino acids. In germline, CDR1 is LNHDA, CDR2 SQIVND (reference sequence). The V and J ends lost 8 bases and 6 bases, in that order; junction bases with no gene match: 14. The CDR3 DNA follows: TGTGCCAGTTCAGATAAGGGACAGGCCCCTGATGGCTACACCTTC. Protein product: CASSDKGQAPDGYTF. The whole variable domain, remainder taken from reference TRBV19 and TRBJ1-2, is DGGITQSPKYLFRKEGQNVTLSCEQNLNHDAMYWYRQDPGQGLRLIYYSQIVNDFQKGDIAEGYSVSREKKESFPLTVTSAQKNPTAFYLCASSDKGQAPDGYTFGSGTRLTVV.

This clone was found a few times. The chain couples TRBV7-2 to TRBJ2-4; the D gene is possibly TRBD1 (5 bases). Per the germline V gene, CDR1 is SGHTA and CDR2 is FQGNSA. Trimming left V 0 bases short and J 8 bases short, with 14 bases between. This CDR3 is built from 15 residues. CDR3 DNA: TGTGCCAGCAGCTTAGCGCCTACCAGGGCGGACATTCAGTACTTC. Amino acids: CASSLAPTRADIQYF. The whole variable domain, remainder taken from reference TRBV7-2 and TRBJ2-4, is GAGVSQSPSNKVTEKGKDVELRCDPISGHTALYWYRQSLGQGLEFLIYFQGNSAPDKSGLPSDRFSAERTGGSVSTLTIQRTQQEDSAVYLCASSLAPTRADIQYFGAGTRLSVL.

Written as DNA, the CDR3 is TGTGCCAGTTCCTGGACTTCCACAGATACGCAGTATTTT. Its protein is CASSWTSTDTQYF. V is TRBV19 and J is TRBJ2-3; weak D call: TRBD2 (5 bases). V dropped 8 bases and J dropped 2 bases, with 11 bases sitting between them. CDR1 and CDR2 (germline): LNHDA, SQIVND (reference sequence). The CDR3 runs to 13 residues. Together with reference TRBV19 and TRBJ2-3, the CDR3 gives the full variable domain: DGGITQSPKYLFRKEGQNVTLSCEQNLNHDAMYWYRQDPGQGLRLIYYSQIVNDFQKGDIAEGYSVSREKKESFPLTVTSAQKNPTAFYLCASSWTSTDTQYFGPGTRLTVL.

The chain has TRBV5-1 and TRBJ1-6; TRBD1 agrees at 7 bases. With 4 bases clipped from V and 7 bases from J, the junction kept 8 bases outside the gene matches. Germline-derived CDR1 and CDR2 are SGHRS and YFSETQ. The CDR3 consists of 15 residues. The CDR3 sequence: CASSPIQGNNSPLHF. The DNA of the CDR3 is TGCGCCAGCAGCCCAATACAGGGGAACAATTCACCCCTCCACTTT.

V gene TRBV12-5 combines with J gene TRBJ2-2, with 7 bases identical to TRBD2. With V trimmed by 4 bases and J by 1 base, 9 bases remained unmatched. The CDR3 runs 17 residues. The V gene's germline CDR1 is LGHNT and CDR2 FRNRAP. The CDR3 sequence is CASGWTGSSGNTGELFF. As DNA, the CDR3 is TGTGCTAGTGGTTGGACCGGGTCTAGCGGGAACACCGGGGAGCTGTTTTTT.

This clone was detected only once. The gene calls are TRBV7-2 and TRBJ2-7; D call uncertain. Germline V gives CDR1 SGHTA, CDR2 FQGNSA. This CDR3 spans 13 amino acids. V was clipped by 1 base and J by 2 bases, with 6 bases between them. In DNA, the CDR3 is TGTGCCAGCAGCTTAGGCGAACCCTACGAGCAGTACTTC. Amino acid sequence: CASSLGEPYEQYF.

This clone came up once. The chain recombines TRBV11-2 with TRBJ2-5; maybe TRBD1 (6 bases). Per germline, CDR1 SGHAT and CDR2 FQNNGV. The CDR3 loop spans 16 amino acids. V lost 1 base to trimming and J lost 5 bases, with 17 bases between them. The CDR3 loop is CASSLVGGGESETQYF. In nucleotides, the CDR3 is TGTGCCAGCAGCTTAGTAGGTGGGGGCGAGTCGGAGACCCAGTACTTC. Full variable domain (rest looked up from reference TRBV11-2 and TRBJ2-5): EAGVAQSPRYKIIEKRQSVAFWCNPISGHATLYWYQQILGQGPKLLIQFQNNGVVDDSQLPKDRFSAERLKGVDSTLKIQPAKLEDSAVYLCASSLVGGGESETQYFGPGTRLLVL.

V is TRBV18 and J is TRBJ1-2, with D possibly TRBD1 on 6 matching bases. V lost 3 bases, J lost 6 bases, and 20 bases lay in between. Germline loops: CDR1 KGHSH, CDR2 LQKENI. The CDR3 runs to 16 residues. Written as DNA, the CDR3 is TGTGCCAGCTCACCGTCGTCGACATGGACAGCAGATGGCTACACCTTC. This codes for CASSPSSTWTADGYTF. Full variable domain (rest looked up from reference TRBV18 and TRBJ1-2): NAGVMQNPRHLVRRRGQEARLRCSPMKGHSHVYWYRQLPEEGLKFMVYLQKENIIDESGMPKERFSAEFPKEGPSILRIQQVVRGDSAAYFCASSPSSTWTADGYTFGSGTRLTVV.

This chain connects TRBV10-3 to TRBJ1-2, with 7 positions matching TRBD1. Germline CDR1 is ENHRY and CDR2 is SYGVKD. Trimming removed 10 bases from V and 7 bases from J; junction bases left unmatched: 15. This CDR3 region has 14 residues. The CDR3 sequence: CATLPLDRESGYTF. The CDR3 nucleotides are TGTGCCACCCTCCCCCTCGACAGGGAGAGTGGCTACACCTTC.

The V gene is TRBV5-1, the J gene TRBJ1-5; a weak D match, TRBD1 (6 bases). Trimming cost V 5 bases and J 2 bases, with 14 bases left between them. The V gene's germline CDR1 is SGHRS and CDR2 YFSETQ. The CDR3 runs to 15 residues. DNA for the CDR3: TGCGCCAGCAGACCAACAGGGACCGGCAATCAGCCCCAGCATTTT. Translating gives CASRPTGTGNQPQHF.

V usage is TRBV12-3 or TRBV12-4 and J usage is TRBJ1-2; no definite D call. This CDR3 has 13 residues. The V end was cut by 4 bases, the J end by 5 bases, with 11 bases between. The CDR3 region is CASSSTERYGYTF. The CDR3 nucleotides are TGTGCCAGCAGTTCCACTGAACGTTATGGCTACACCTTC.

This chain connects TRBV30 to TRBJ1-5; tentative D call: TRBD1 (5 bases). Trimming shortened V by 1 base and J by 7 bases, and 11 bases separated the two germline ends. The length of the CDR3 is 13 residues. Germline lookup yields CDR1 GTSNPN and CDR2 SVGIG (reference sequence). CDR3 sequence: CAWSGGVLQPQHF. The CDR3 DNA reads as TGTGCCTGGAGTGGGGGGGTGTTGCAGCCCCAGCATTTT.

This rearrangement joins TRBV28 to TRBJ2-2; a possible D gene is TRBD1 (5 bases). The germline V gene has CDR1 MDHEN and CDR2 SYDVKM. V lost 4 bases to trimming and J lost 2 bases, with 14 bases between them. This CDR3 spans 16 amino acids. The CDR3 spells CASSYLGHTNTGELFF. The CDR3 DNA reads as TGTGCCAGCAGTTATCTTGGACACACAAACACCGGGGAGCTGTTTTTT.